This T cell receptor (beta chain) was sequenced for a study of blood T cell repertoires in COVID-19. Study overall: Samples of COVID-19 (acute and convalescent) were obtained from the United States, Italy and Spain.

Authors' data handling: Reference gene primer amplification in the assay estimated nucleated cell counts. The method was immunoSEQ multiplex PCR; TCRdb's version includes in-frame clones alone and lacks a portion of them. D and trimming come from the DNA, and the V and J calls and clone size come from that table. The sample includes roughly 250,000 clones, around 87% of them seen just once. Either two negative PCRs, clearance, or symptom resolution qualified Cohort 3 donors as recovered. Between the trimmed V and J ends, which lost 4 bases and 7 bases, there was a span of 17 bases. Germline V gene lookup returns CDR1 SGHRS and CDR2 YFSETQ. The length of the CDR3 is 15 residues.

The genes are TRBV5-1 and TRBJ1-4; maybe TRBD1 (6 bases). The receptor comes from a woman aged 45-60 years who had recovered from COVID-19. Sequencing was performed on PBMCs or T cells enriched from blood (not recorded which). The DNA of the CDR3 is TGCGCCAGCAGCACCCAAACAGGGATCGGTGAAAAACTGTTTTTT. It translates to CASSTQTGIGEKLFF. The entire variable domain, with the rest obtained from reference TRBV5-1 and TRBJ1-4, is as follows: KAGVTQTPRYLIKTRGQQVTLSCSPISGHRSVSWYQQTPGQGLQFLFEYFSETQRNKGNFPGRFSGRQFSNSRSEMNVSTLELGDSALYLCASSTQTGIGEKLFFGSGTQLSVL.